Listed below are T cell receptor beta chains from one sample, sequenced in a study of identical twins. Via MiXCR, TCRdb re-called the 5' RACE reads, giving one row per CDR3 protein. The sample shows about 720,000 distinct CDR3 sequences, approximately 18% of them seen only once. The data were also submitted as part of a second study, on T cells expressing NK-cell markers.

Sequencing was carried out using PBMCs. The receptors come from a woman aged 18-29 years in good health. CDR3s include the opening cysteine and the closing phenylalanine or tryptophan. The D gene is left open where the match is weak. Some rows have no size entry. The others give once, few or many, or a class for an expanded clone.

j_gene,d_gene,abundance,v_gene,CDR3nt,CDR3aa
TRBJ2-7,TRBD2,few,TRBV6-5,TGTGCCAGCAGTTACGCTAGCGGGAGTTGGGGCGAGCAGTACTTC,CASSYASGSWGEQYF
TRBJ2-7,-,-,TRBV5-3,TGTGCCAGGAGCCCCACTCATCCCTACGAGCAGTACTTC,CARSPTHPYEQYF
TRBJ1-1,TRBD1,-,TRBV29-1,TGCAGCGTGGGACAGGGTTTGACTGAAGCTTTCTTT,CSVGQGLTEAFF
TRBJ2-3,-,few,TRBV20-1,TGCAGTGCCCAACGGAATACGCAGTATTTT,CSAQRNTQYF
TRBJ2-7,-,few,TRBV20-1,TGCAGTGCTAGAGATATCGGTAGCTCCTACGAGCAGTACTTC,CSARDIGSSYEQYF
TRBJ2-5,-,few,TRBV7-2,TGTGCCAGCAGCAAAGTGCATCGAGAGACCCAGTACTTC,CASSKVHRETQYF
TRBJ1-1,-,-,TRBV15,TGTGCCACCAGCAAAGGGGTGAACACTGAAGCTTTCTTT,CATSKGVNTEAFF
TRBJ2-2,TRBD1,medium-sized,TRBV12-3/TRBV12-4,TGTGCCAGCAGTGGGACAGGGGGCAGCGGGGAGCTGTTTTTT,CASSGTGGSGELFF
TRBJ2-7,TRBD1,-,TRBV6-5,TGTGCCAGCAGTTACTCTAACAGGGGGTCCTACGAGCAGTACTTC,CASSYSNRGSYEQYF
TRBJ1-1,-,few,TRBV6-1,TGTGCCAGCAGTGACACCATGAACACTGAAGCTTTCTTT,CASSDTMNTEAFF
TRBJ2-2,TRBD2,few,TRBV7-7,TGTGCCAGCAGCGCCCTAGCGGCCGGTACCGGGGAGCTGTTTTTT,CASSALAAGTGELFF
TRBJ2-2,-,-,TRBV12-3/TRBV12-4,TGTGCCAGCACCCTTTACGTTACCGCCGGGGAGCTGTTTTTT,CASTLYVTAGELFF
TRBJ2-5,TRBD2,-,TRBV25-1,TGTGCCAGCAGTTTCGGGTTGTCGGGAGGAGAGACCCAGTACTTC,CASSFGLSGGETQYF
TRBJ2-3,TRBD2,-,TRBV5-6,TGTGCCAGCAGCGGGGGTGGGACTAGCTTTACACTCAGCACAGATACGCAGTATTTT,CASSGGGTSFTLSTDTQYF
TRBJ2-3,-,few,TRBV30,TGTGCCTGGAGTGTGGAGAACACAGATACGCAGTATTTT,CAWSVENTDTQYF
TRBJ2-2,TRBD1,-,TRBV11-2,TGTGCCAGCAGCCCAAACCTCAGGGGGCAAGGCACCGGGGAGCTGTTTTTT,CASSPNLRGQGTGELFF
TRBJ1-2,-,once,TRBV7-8,TGTGCCAGCAGCCTAGAGACAGGTGGCTACACCTTC,CASSLETGGYTF
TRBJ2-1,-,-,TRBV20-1,TGCAGTGCCATTAGGAGTAGCTCCTACAATGAGCAGTTCTTC,CSAIRSSSYNEQFF
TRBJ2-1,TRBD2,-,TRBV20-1,TGCAGTGCTAGGAGACTAGCGGGGCAAGGGGAGCAGTTCTTC,CSARRLAGQGEQFF
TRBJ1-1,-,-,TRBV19,TGTGCCAGTATCTCGGGGGGCGAAGCTTTCTTT,CASISGGEAFF
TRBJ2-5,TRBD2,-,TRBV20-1,TGCAGTGCTAGAGAGGGACTAGCGGGGGGGCAAGGGTTTGCAGAGACCCAGTACTTC,CSAREGLAGGQGFAETQYF
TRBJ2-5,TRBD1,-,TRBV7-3,TGTGCCAGCAGCTGGACAGGGATGAAGGAGACCCAGTACTTC,CASSWTGMKETQYF
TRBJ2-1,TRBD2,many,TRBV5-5,TGTGCCAGCAGCTTGAGACTAGCGGACTCAAATGAGCAGTTCTTC,CASSLRLADSNEQFF
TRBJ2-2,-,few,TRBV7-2,TGTGCCAGCAGCTTAAAGACGGTTGGGGAGCTGTTTTTT,CASSLKTVGELFF
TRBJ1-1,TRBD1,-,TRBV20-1,TGCAGTGCCCACAGGGGAGGATCTGAAGCTTTCTTT,CSAHRGGSEAFF
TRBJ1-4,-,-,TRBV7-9,TGTGCCAGCAGTCCGGGGGGGACGAAGGAAAAACTGTTTTTT,CASSPGGTKEKLFF
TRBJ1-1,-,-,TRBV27,TGTGCCAGCAGTAACGCCAGGGTAAGGTACACTGAAGCTTTCTTT,CASSNARVRYTEAFF
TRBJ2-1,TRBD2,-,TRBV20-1,TGCAGTGCTCGACCCCCTAGCGGGGGCGGTGAGCAGTTCTTC,CSARPPSGGGEQFF
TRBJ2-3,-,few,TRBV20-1,TGCAGTGCTCTACCCCCCAGTATGGCGCAGTATTTT,CSALPPSMAQYF
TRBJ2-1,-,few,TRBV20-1,TGCAGTGCTAATCAAGCGGACAATGAGCAGTTCTTC,CSANQADNEQFF
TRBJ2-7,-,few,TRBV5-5,TGTGCCAGCAGCCCCAAGGGAGTCCCGGCCGAGCAGTACTTC,CASSPKGVPAEQYF
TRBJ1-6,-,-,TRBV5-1,TGCGCCAGCAGCTTGGAGGAGTTAACTTCACCCCTCCACTTT,CASSLEELTSPLHF
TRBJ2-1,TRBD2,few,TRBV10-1,TGCGCCAGCAGTGAAAGCGGGAGCTTAGAGCAGTTCTTC,CASSESGSLEQFF
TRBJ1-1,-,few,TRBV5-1,TGCGCCAGCAGCCGTTTGGGCGTGAGGGCCATGAACACTGAAGCTTTCTTT,CASSRLGVRAMNTEAFF
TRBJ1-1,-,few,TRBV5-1,TGCGCCAGCAGGGGAATTAAGGAGTATAGCACTGAAGCTTTCTTT,CASRGIKEYSTEAFF
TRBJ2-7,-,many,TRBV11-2,TGTGCCAGCAGTTCCCCCCGGGACGTTTACTTC,CASSSPRDVYF
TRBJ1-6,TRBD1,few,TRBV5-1,TGCGCCAGCAGCCCAACGACAGGGTTGGTTTCACCCCTCCACTTT,CASSPTTGLVSPLHF
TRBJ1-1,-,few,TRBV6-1,TGTGCCAGCAGTGAATTGCAGGAGACTGAAGCTTTCTTT,CASSELQETEAFF
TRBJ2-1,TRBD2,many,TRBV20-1,TGCAGTGCTACTAGCGGGAGTTGGTCCTACAATGAGCAGTTCTTC,CSATSGSWSYNEQFF
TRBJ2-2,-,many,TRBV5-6,TGTGCCAGCAGCTTGCTAGGACAGAACACCGGGGAGCTGTTTTTT,CASSLLGQNTGELFF
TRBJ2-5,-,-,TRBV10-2,TGCGCCAGCAGTGCTCAAGAGGGGTCGTACTTC,CASSAQEGSYF
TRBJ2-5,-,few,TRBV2,TGTGCCAGCAGTGGAAGGACAGCACAAGAGACCCAGTACTTC,CASSGRTAQETQYF
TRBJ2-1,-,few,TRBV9,TGTGCCAGCAGCGCCGGACGAGCCAATGAGCAGTTCTTC,CASSAGRANEQFF
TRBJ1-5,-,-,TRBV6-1,TGTGCCAGCAGTGACGGGACTCCCGGGGTCAATCAGCCCCAGCATTTT,CASSDGTPGVNQPQHF
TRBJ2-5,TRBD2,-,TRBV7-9,TGTGCCAGCAGCCCACCTCTAGCGGGGGGCCAAGAGACCCAGTACTTC,CASSPPLAGGQETQYF
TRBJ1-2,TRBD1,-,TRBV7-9,TGTGCCAGCACCCCGACAGGGGTGGCTCATGGCTACACCTTC,CASTPTGVAHGYTF
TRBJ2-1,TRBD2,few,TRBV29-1,TGCAGCGTTGGAGCGGGGCCCTACAATGAGCAGTTCTTC,CSVGAGPYNEQFF
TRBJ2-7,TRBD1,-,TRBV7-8,TGTGCCAGCAGCCCCCTAGGGGGCCTACGAGTTTCCGAGCAGTACTTC,CASSPLGGLRVSEQYF
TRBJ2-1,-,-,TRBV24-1,TGTGCCACCAGTGCAAGTGACACGGATGAGCAGTTCTTC,CATSASDTDEQFF
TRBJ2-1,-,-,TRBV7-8,TGTGCCAGCAGCTTAGTCGGCAACCACAATGAGCAGTTCTTC,CASSLVGNHNEQFF
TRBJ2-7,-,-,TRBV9,TGTGCCAGCAGCGTAACAGGCCGCAACGAGCAGTACTTC,CASSVTGRNEQYF
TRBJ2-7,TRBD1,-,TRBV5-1,TGCGCCAGCAGCTGGACAGGGCCCGAGCAGTACTTC,CASSWTGPEQYF
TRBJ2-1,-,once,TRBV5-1,TGCGCCAGCAGGGTTCAGGGTCCGGGCAATGAGCAGTTCTTC,CASRVQGPGNEQFF
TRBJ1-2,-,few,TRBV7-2,TGTGCCAGCAGCTTTTCAAACAGCCTTTCGTATGGCTACACCTTC,CASSFSNSLSYGYTF
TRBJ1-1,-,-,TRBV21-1,TGTGCCAGCAGCAGGCCGGGTTGTACTGAAGCTTTCTTT,CASSRPGCTEAFF
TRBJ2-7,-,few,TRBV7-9,TGTGCCAGCAGCTTAAAGTCCGGCGGATTATCCTACGAGCAGTACTTC,CASSLKSGGLSYEQYF